Below are 31 T cell receptor beta chains sequenced from a single sample in a study of blood T cells in healthy people across ages. Through a sample-barcoded 5' primer and a J-beta primer mix, a second PCR was run for about 6 to 11 cycles. MiXCR was run by TCRdb on the 5' RACE reads, yielding one entry per CDR3 protein. The sample lists approximately 1.5 million distinct CDR3 sequences; almost 35% were seen once. Sequencing was performed on blood. These receptors were collected from a young woman in good health.

This clonotype was seen repeatedly, ten times or more. J is TRBJ2-5 and V is TRBV29-1; TRBD2 might be the D (6 bases). Germline values: CDR1 SQVTM, CDR2 ANQGSEA. V was clipped by 3 bases and J by 3 bases, with 11 bases between them. The length of the CDR3 is 13 residues. The CDR3 reads CSVDPGEEETQYF. As DNA, the CDR3 is TGCAGCGTTGATCCGGGAGAGGAAGAGACCCAGTACTTC.

The V and J genes are TRBV14 and TRBJ2-5; 10 nucleotides line up with TRBD2. The DNA end is more similar to TRBJ2-7, so the J call may be wrong. The CDR3 extends over 17 amino acids. The germline V gene has CDR1 SGHDN and CDR2 FVKESK. CDR3 bases: TGTGCCAGCAGCCAAGAACCCCCACTAGCGGGGACCTACGAGCAGTACTTC. Encoded protein: CASSQEPPLAGTYEQYF.

The gene calls are TRBV12-5 and TRBJ1-2; unclear D gene. The CDR3 is 14 residues long. CDR1 and CDR2 (germline): LGHNT, FRNRAP. V shed 5 bases and J shed 5 bases, with 15 bases lying between them. CDR3 in DNA: TGTGCTAGTGGTCGGCCCATAATCTATTATGGCTACACCTTC. Translation gives CASGRPIIYYGYTF.

The rearrangement links TRBV10-3 to TRBJ2-3, with TRBD2 matching 10 bases. Germline V CDR1 and CDR2: ENHRY, SYGVKD. The CDR3 sequence is 13 residues long. J gave up 5 bases and V 8 bases, and 4 bases lay outside the gene matches. CDR3: CAILAGAGDTQYF. CDR3 in DNA: TGTGCCATCCTAGCGGGAGCCGGAGATACGCAGTATTTT.

This clonotype was recorded many times. The chain uses TRBV7-2 and TRBJ1-6; D ambiguous. The germline V gene encodes CDR1 SGHTA and CDR2 FQGNSA. This CDR3 contains 16 residues. Trimming pared 1 base from V and 0 bases from J, leaving 7 bases between. This chain's CDR3 is CASSLDGSSYNSPLHF. The CDR3 nucleotides are TGTGCCAGCAGCTTAGACGGGAGCTCCTATAATTCACCCCTCCACTTT.

Turning to this clonotype: A clone one base away is much larger, so this may be a read error. V is TRBV7-2 and J is TRBJ2-7; D unclear. This CDR3 is built from 14 residues. The germline CDR1 and CDR2 sequences are SGHTA and FQGNSA. DNA of the CDR3: TGTGTCAGCAGCTTATTTGGTCTCAACTACGAGCAGTACTTC. This gives the protein CVSSLFGLNYEQYF.

A few counts support this clonotype. The V call is TRBV6-5, the J call TRBJ2-7; 8 bases fit TRBD2. The germline V gene has CDR1 MNHEY and CDR2 SVGAGI. The CDR3 loop spans 17 amino acids. Trimming at V came to 0 bases and at J to 1 base, leaving 8 bases not matched to a gene. CDR3 sequence (DNA): TGTGCCAGCAGTTACTCAGCTGGCGGGGGGTCTTCCTACGAGCAGTACTTC. This translates into CASSYSAGGGSSYEQYF.

The rearrangement links TRBV7-3 to TRBJ2-3; possible D gene TRBD2, 6 bases. V was cut by 0 bases and J by 6 bases, with 13 bases left in between. Germline-derived CDR1 and CDR2 are SGHTA and FQGTGA. The CDR3 consists of 15 residues. CDR3 amino acids: CASSLTRDPGDTQYF. Written as DNA, the CDR3 is TGTGCCAGCAGCTTAACGCGGGACCCTGGGGATACGCAGTATTTT. The whole variable domain, filled in from reference TRBV7-3 and TRBJ2-3, reads GAGVSQTPSNKVTEKGKYVELRCDPISGHTALYWYRQSLGQGPEFLIYFQGTGAADDSGLPNDRFFAVRPEGSVSTLKIQRTERGDSAVYLCASSLTRDPGDTQYFGPGTRLTVL.

This clonotype was seen only a few times. V and J are TRBV15 and TRBJ2-1, with 7 bases matching TRBD2. V was pared by 1 base and J by 4 bases, with 4 bases of the junction left unmatched. This CDR3 contains 15 residues. Germline V lookup: CDR1 LNHNV, CDR2 YYDKDF (reference sequence). This CDR3 reads CATSRVASGYNEQFF. The CDR3 DNA reads as TGTGCCACCAGCAGAGTGGCTAGCGGATACAATGAGCAGTTCTTC.

This clonotype appeared a few times. A much more abundant neighbour one base away suggests this may be a read error. V and J are TRBV7-2 and TRBJ2-6; D may be TRBD1 (5 bases). Germline loops: CDR1 SGHTA, CDR2 FQGNSA. The CDR3 loop spans 15 amino acids. CDR3 sequence: CASAPWITGANVPTF. For the CDR3, the DNA is TGTGCGTCAGCCCCATGGATAACTGGGGCCAACGTCCCGACTTTC. The whole variable domain, filled in from reference TRBV7-2 and TRBJ2-6, reads GAGVSQSPSNKVTEKGKDVELRCDPISGHTALYWYRQSLGQGLEFLIYFQGNSAPDKSGLPSDRFSAERTGGSVSTLTIQRTQQEDSAVYLCASAPWITGANVPTFGAGSRLTVL.

This chain connects TRBV5-5 to TRBJ2-7; D is undetermined. Germline V gene data show CDR1 as SGHKS and CDR2 as YYEKEE (reference sequence). V lost 3 bases and J lost 7, with 17 bases in between. The CDR3 totals 14 residues. CDR3 DNA: TGTGCCAGCAGCTCCCCCCCGCGCATCCGGGAGCAGTACTTC. Its protein is CASSSPPRIREQYF.

This clonotype appeared a few times. This CDR3 is CASSHAEDGTPLHF. The CDR3 DNA follows: TGCGCCAGCAGCCACGCGGAGGACGGGACACCCCTCCACTTT. The genes are TRBV10-2 and TRBJ1-6, with D unresolved. Looked up from germline, CDR1 is WSHSY and CDR2 is SAAADI. The CDR3 totals 14 residues. Between the trimmed V and J ends, which lost 6 bases and 11 bases, there was a span of 17 bases.

This clonotype came up a few times. The chain combines TRBV5-1 with TRBJ2-7, with D possibly matching TRBD1 (5 bases). This CDR3 is 11 amino acids long. V was pared by 4 bases and J by 7 bases, with 9 bases between. Germline loops: CDR1 SGHRS, CDR2 YFSETQ. CDR3 sequence reads: CASSQQGEQYF. CDR3 DNA sequence: TGCGCCAGCAGCCAGCAGGGTGAGCAGTACTTC.

This clonotype showed up just a few times. V usage is TRBV6-5 and J usage is TRBJ2-1; 7 bases are shared with TRBD1. The CDR3 is made up of 15 amino acids. Germline V gene sequence: CDR1 MNHEY, CDR2 SVGAGI. The V segment lost 6 bases and the J segment 0 bases; nucleotides outside the gene matches: 5. CDR3: CASSPEGASYNEQFF. The CDR3 bases are TGTGCCAGCAGCCCCGAGGGGGCCTCCTACAATGAGCAGTTCTTC.

This clonotype appeared a few times. The rearrangement joins TRBV21-1 to TRBJ2-7; the table gives TRBD2 as D, unverified against the DNA. TRBV21-1 is a pseudogene segment. The CDR3 has 16 amino acids. Here the CDR3 DNA reads TGTGCCAGCAGCAATAGGCGTGGCGGGAATCCTCTCGAGCAGTACTTC. Translating gives CASSNRRGGNPLEQYF.

The rearrangement uses TRBV4-1 and TRBJ1-3; D might be TRBD1 (5 bases). Trimming shortened V by 0 bases and J by 10 bases, and 13 bases separated the two germline ends. Germline CDR1 MGHRA, CDR2 YSYEKL. This CDR3 is built from 14 residues. As DNA, the CDR3 is TGCGCCAGCAGCCAAGATCACCTTCAGGGAACCATATATTTT. It encodes CASSQDHLQGTIYF.

This clonotype was detected only a few times. J is TRBJ1-6 and V is TRBV4-1; D is unclear. V gave up 1 base and J gave up 9 bases, with 7 bases separating them. The CDR3 is 13 amino acids. The germline CDR1 and CDR2 sequences are MGHRA and YSYEKL. The CDR3 sequence: CASSQAWGSPLHF. The CDR3 nucleotides are TGCGCCAGCAGCCAAGCATGGGGTTCACCCCTCCACTTT.

This clonotype was observed a few times. The chain carries TRBV11-2 and TRBJ2-1; 7 nucleotides line up with TRBD2. The CDR3 spans 15 residues. V lost 3 bases to trimming and J lost 1 base; unmatched junction nucleotides: 3. CDR1 SGHAT and CDR2 FQNNGV come from the germline V gene. The CDR3 nucleotides are TGTGCCAGCAGCTTTGAGCGGGAATCCTACAATGAGCAGTTCTTC. As protein: CASSFERESYNEQFF.

This clonotype came up a few times. This rearrangement joins TRBV5-8 to TRBJ2-5; 15 bases are a match to TRBD2. With V trimmed by 4 bases and J by 9 bases, 7 bases remained unmatched. The CDR3 totals 15 residues. Germline lookup yields CDR1 SGHTS and CDR2 YDEGEE. The CDR3 DNA follows: TGTGCCAGCAGCGGACTAGCGGGAGGGCCCTCGGCCCAGTACTTC. It encodes CASSGLAGGPSAQYF.

This clonotype was seen many times. This chain joins TRBV4-2 and TRBJ2-1; either TRBD1 or TRBD2 may fit D (5 bases each). Trimming left V 3 bases short and J 4 bases short, with 13 bases between. This CDR3 has 15 amino acids. Germline CDR1 LGHNA, CDR2 YNFKEQ. The CDR3 here is CASSHLQDSYNEQFF. Here the CDR3 DNA reads TGTGCCAGCAGCCACCTACAGGACTCTTACAATGAGCAGTTCTTC.

This clonotype showed up just a few times. This chain links TRBV2 with TRBJ2-5; D ambiguous. The CDR3 sequence is 13 residues long. Trimming removed 7 bases from V and 1 base from J, with 10 bases in between. Germline loops: CDR1 SNHLY, CDR2 FYNNEI. CDR3 sequence: CASTWNLQETQYF. CDR3 coding DNA: TGTGCCAGCACGTGGAACCTCCAAGAGACCCAGTACTTC.

The table lists this clonotype with a count of one. The chain has TRBV20-1 and TRBJ2-2; D ambiguous. Germline assignment: CDR1 DFQATT and CDR2 SNEGSKA (reference sequence). V gave up 3 bases and J gave up 7 bases, with 9 bases separating them. The CDR3 extends over 12 amino acids. CDR3 DNA sequence: TGCAGTGCTAGCGCCGACGGCGGGGAGCTGTTTTTT. It encodes CSASADGGELFF.

The chain uses TRBV27 and TRBJ2-7; 12 nucleotides line up with TRBD2. Germline V gene sequence: CDR1 MNHEY, CDR2 SMNVEV (reference sequence). This CDR3 is built from 16 residues. J was trimmed by 2 bases and V by 5 bases; bases with no gene match: 7. The CDR3 protein is CASSLYGLAGPYEQYF. CDR3 nucleotide sequence: TGTGCCAGCAGTCTCTACGGACTAGCGGGACCCTACGAGCAGTACTTC.

This sequence joins TRBV2 and TRBJ2-1, with 14 positions matching TRBD2. CDR1 is SNHLY and CDR2 is FYNNEI in the germline V gene. Trimming at V came to 6 bases and at J to 9 bases, leaving 4 bases not matched to a gene. This CDR3 spans 14 amino acids. The CDR3 DNA follows: TGTGCCAGCAGAGGGACTAGCGGGGGCACTGAGCAGTTCTTC. This sequence encodes CASRGTSGGTEQFF.

This clonotype was found a few times. The chain joins TRBV5-5 to TRBJ1-6; the D is unclear. CDR3 length equals 14 residues. The ends were cut back, 0 bases at V and 8 bases at J, with 9 bases in the middle. Per the germline V gene, CDR1 is SGHKS and CDR2 is YYEKEE (reference sequence). DNA for the CDR3: TGTGCCAGCAGCTTGGAGAACTTAGATTCACCCCTCCACTTT. Translation gives CASSLENLDSPLHF.

This clonotype was found a few times. The chain carries TRBV3-1 and TRBJ2-3; no definite D call. V lost 1 base and J 0 bases, leaving 8 bases between the germline ends. The V gene's germline CDR1 is LGHDT and CDR2 YNNKEL (reference sequence). This CDR3 region has 15 residues. The CDR3 loop reads CASSQGVASTDTQYF. The CDR3 DNA follows: TGTGCCAGCAGCCAAGGAGTAGCTAGCACAGATACGCAGTATTTT.

The rearrangement links TRBV7-9 to TRBJ2-7, with D perhaps TRBD1 (5 bases). The CDR3 runs 14 residues. Trimming left V 7 bases short and J 4 bases short, with 17 bases between. Germline lookup yields CDR1 SEHNR and CDR2 FQNEAQ (reference sequence). DNA for the CDR3: TGTGCCAGCACCCCGGCTGGGGCGGTGTACGAGCAGTACTTC. This translates into CASTPAGAVYEQYF. The full variable domain, with the rest looked up from reference TRBV7-9 and TRBJ2-7, is DTGVSQNPRHKITKRGQNVTFRCDPISEHNRLYWYRQTLGQGPEFLTYFQNEAQLEKSRLLSDRFSAERPKGSFSTLEIQRTEQGDSAMYLCASTPAGAVYEQYFGPGTRLTVT.

The chain uses TRBV10-3 and TRBJ2-7, with 8 bases identical to TRBD1. The CDR3 consists of 13 residues. CDR1 and CDR2 (germline): ENHRY, SYGVKD. J gave up 0 bases and V 6 bases, and 1 base lay outside the gene matches. The CDR3, as DNA: TGTGCCATCAGGGACAGGGACTCCTACGAGCAGTACTTC. Translating gives CAIRDRDSYEQYF.

This clonotype occurred a few times. V and J are TRBV30 and TRBJ2-7; 10 bases fit TRBD2. Germline V gene sequence: CDR1 GTSNPN, CDR2 SVGIG (reference sequence). CDR3 length equals 14 residues. The V segment lost 2 bases and the J segment 2 bases; nucleotides outside the gene matches: 3. CDR3 DNA sequence: TGTGCCTGGAGTCCTAGCGGGGGACCCTACGAGCAGTACTTC. Translated, it gives CAWSPSGGPYEQYF.

J is TRBJ2-1 and V is TRBV27, with TRBD2 as a possible D gene (6 bases). V lost 6 bases, J lost 4 bases, and 22 bases lay in between. Germline values: CDR1 MNHEY, CDR2 SMNVEV (reference sequence). This CDR3 spans 17 amino acids. In DNA, the CDR3 is TGTGCCAGCAGCCTCCGGGGGTTTAGCGGACCTTACAATGAGCAGTTCTTC. It is translated as CASSLRGFSGPYNEQFF.

This clonotype has ten or more counts. The rearrangement joins TRBV9 to TRBJ2-7; 9 bases match TRBD1. This CDR3 region has 14 residues. With 4 bases clipped from V and 3 bases from J, the junction kept 5 bases outside the gene matches. Looked up from germline, CDR1 is SGDLS and CDR2 is YYNGEE. The CDR3 sequence: CASSPSTGGYEQYF. Written as DNA, the CDR3 is TGTGCCAGCAGCCCCTCGACAGGGGGCTACGAGCAGTACTTC.